This is a list of T cell receptor beta chains from one sample in a study of patients and donors after allogeneic stem cell transplantation. TCRdb reprocessed the RT-PCR reads via MiXCR and lists one record per CDR3 protein. The sample contains hundreds of thousands of distinct CDR3 sequences, 15% to 20% of which appear only once. Sequencing input: blood, either unsorted or a sorted T cell fraction (not recorded which). These receptor sequences come from a human donor who was either an allogeneic HSCT recipient or a stem cell or donor lymphocyte infusion donor (not recorded which). It is not recorded whose cells these are; they may come from a transplant donor. Both conserved end residues are part of each CDR3. The order of the fields is D gene, J gene, clone size, V gene, CDR3 DNA, CDR3 protein. The D gene is left open where the match is weak. Rows may omit the clone size; those that give it use once, few, many or a size class.

d_gene: TRBD1
j_gene: TRBJ2-7
abundance: NA
v_gene: TRBV7-8
CDR3nt: TGTGCCAGCAGCCCAGGGACAGGCCTTTCCTACGAGCAGTACTTC
CDR3aa: CASSPGTGLSYEQYF

d_gene: TRBD1
j_gene: TRBJ1-1
abundance: few
v_gene: TRBV3-1
CDR3nt: TGTGCCAGCAGCCATAACACAGGGGAAACTGAAGCTTTCTTT
CDR3aa: CASSHNTGETEAFF

d_gene: NA
j_gene: TRBJ1-3
abundance: many
v_gene: TRBV12-3/TRBV12-4
CDR3nt: TGTGCCAGCAGTCCGGCCTCTGGAAACACCATATATTTT
CDR3aa: CASSPASGNTIYF

d_gene: NA
j_gene: TRBJ2-7
abundance: once
v_gene: TRBV20-1
CDR3nt: TGCAGTGCCATGGGACTGGCCTACGAGCAGTACTTC
CDR3aa: CSAMGLAYEQYF

d_gene: TRBD2
j_gene: TRBJ2-1
abundance: few
v_gene: TRBV4-1
CDR3nt: TGCGCCAGCGGGCAGGCGGGGGGTTCGGCCTACAATGAGCAGTTCTTC
CDR3aa: CASGQAGGSAYNEQFF

d_gene: TRBD1
j_gene: TRBJ1-2
abundance: NA
v_gene: TRBV19
CDR3nt: TGTGCCAGTAGTGGACAGGGAAATACTAACTATGGCTACACCTTC
CDR3aa: CASSGQGNTNYGYTF

d_gene: NA
j_gene: TRBJ1-1
abundance: NA
v_gene: TRBV5-6
CDR3nt: TGTGCCAGCAGCGTCCCTCCCCTGATTGAAGCTTTCTTT
CDR3aa: CASSVPPLIEAFF

d_gene: NA
j_gene: TRBJ2-1
abundance: NA
v_gene: TRBV12-3/TRBV12-4
CDR3nt: TGTGCCAGCACTTGGCAGGGCTACAATGAGCAGTTCTTC
CDR3aa: CASTWQGYNEQFF

d_gene: TRBD1
j_gene: TRBJ1-5
abundance: NA
v_gene: TRBV7-2
CDR3nt: TGTGCCAGCAGCCCGCAGGGCCGACAGGGCAGGCAGCCCCAGCATTTT
CDR3aa: CASSPQGRQGRQPQHF

d_gene: TRBD1
j_gene: TRBJ2-3
abundance: few
v_gene: TRBV2
CDR3nt: TGTGCCAGCAGTCCGGGACAGGGGATGTCGAATACGCAGTATTTT
CDR3aa: CASSPGQGMSNTQYF

d_gene: NA
j_gene: TRBJ2-3
abundance: NA
v_gene: TRBV20-1
CDR3nt: TGCAGTGCGTCCCTCGGAGATACGCAGTATTTT
CDR3aa: CSASLGDTQYF

d_gene: TRBD1
j_gene: TRBJ2-5
abundance: many
v_gene: TRBV5-1
CDR3nt: TGCGCCAGCAGCTATGAGTACAGGGGAGAAGAGACCCAGTACTTC
CDR3aa: CASSYEYRGEETQYF

d_gene: NA
j_gene: TRBJ2-5
abundance: NA
v_gene: TRBV20-1
CDR3nt: TGCAGTGTTCCGCCTGCAGGGAAAGAGACCCAGTACTTC
CDR3aa: CSVPPAGKETQYF

d_gene: NA
j_gene: TRBJ1-2
abundance: few
v_gene: TRBV29-1
CDR3nt: TGCAGCGTTGTTGGCAATGGCTACACCTTC
CDR3aa: CSVVGNGYTF

d_gene: NA
j_gene: TRBJ2-1
abundance: few
v_gene: TRBV29-1
CDR3nt: TGCAGCGTTGAATTCCGGGGAAAGCAGGGAGGTGAGCAGTTCTTC
CDR3aa: CSVEFRGKQGGEQFF

d_gene: NA
j_gene: TRBJ1-4
abundance: few
v_gene: TRBV7-9
CDR3nt: TGTGCCAGCAGCTTATTTGATGGAGTTGGGGAAAAACTGTTTTTT
CDR3aa: CASSLFDGVGEKLFF

d_gene: NA
j_gene: TRBJ2-1
abundance: NA
v_gene: TRBV5-1
CDR3nt: TGCGCCAGCAGCTTGTCCTCCCATGAGCAGTTCTTC
CDR3aa: CASSLSSHEQFF

d_gene: TRBD2
j_gene: TRBJ2-7
abundance: NA
v_gene: TRBV20-1
CDR3nt: TGCAGTGCTACGTGGCGCCGGGGGGGGATGCACTTC
CDR3aa: CSATWRRGGMHF

d_gene: NA
j_gene: TRBJ1-2
abundance: few
v_gene: TRBV18
CDR3nt: TGTGCCAGCTCACCAGGCCTACAGACTCGCTATGGCTACACCTTC
CDR3aa: CASSPGLQTRYGYTF

d_gene: NA
j_gene: TRBJ2-2
abundance: few
v_gene: TRBV20-1
CDR3nt: TGCAGTGCTAGCCCGGGGGTAGAGCTGTTTTTT
CDR3aa: CSASPGVELFF

d_gene: NA
j_gene: TRBJ1-2
abundance: many
v_gene: TRBV12-3/TRBV12-4
CDR3nt: TGTGCCAGCAGTACAAGCTCCGGCTACACCTTC
CDR3aa: CASSTSSGYTF

d_gene: TRBD2
j_gene: TRBJ2-7
abundance: few
v_gene: TRBV29-1
CDR3nt: TGCAGCGTCGGGGGAGGGCCTTACGAGCAGTACTTC
CDR3aa: CSVGGGPYEQYF

d_gene: TRBD2
j_gene: TRBJ2-7
abundance: NA
v_gene: TRBV18
CDR3nt: TGTGCCAGCTCCCTACTAGCGGGAGTGTACGAGCAGTACTTC
CDR3aa: CASSLLAGVYEQYF

d_gene: TRBD1
j_gene: TRBJ1-6
abundance: NA
v_gene: TRBV25-1
CDR3nt: TGTGCCAGCAGAACCTCCGGGACAGGGAATTCACCCCTCCACTTT
CDR3aa: CASRTSGTGNSPLHF